The 8 T cell receptor beta chains given below trace back to one sample, sequenced in a study of T-cell reconstitution after alpha-beta-depleted transplantation in children. A TCRbeta library incorporating unique molecular identifiers was prepared. One entry per CDR3 protein results from TCRdb running MiXCR on the PCR reads. The data contain around 400,000 distinct CDR3 sequences, roughly 22% of them singletons. This specimen was PBMCs from the stem cell graft donor, taken from the stem cell graft. These receptor sequences come from a human donor who donated a stem cell graft to a child with acute myeloid leukemia.

This chain uses TRBV7-3 with TRBJ2-2; perhaps TRBD2 as D (5 bases). CDR3 length equals 13 residues. Trimming stripped 5 bases from V and 6 bases from J, with 10 bases between. Germline CDR1 and CDR2: SGHTA and FQGTGA. The CDR3 here is CASSQDLAGELFF. The CDR3 DNA reads as TGTGCCAGCAGCCAGGACTTGGCCGGGGAGCTGTTTTTT. Drawing the rest from reference TRBV7-3 and TRBJ2-2, the complete variable domain is GAGVSQTPSNKVTEKGKYVELRCDPISGHTALYWYRQSLGQGPEFLIYFQGTGAADDSGLPNDRFFAVRPEGSVSTLKIQRTERGDSAVYLCASSQDLAGELFFGEGSRLTVL.

The chain links TRBV18 to TRBJ2-7; weak D call: TRBD1 (6 bases). In germline, CDR1 is KGHSH, CDR2 LQKENI. Between the trimmed V and J ends, which lost 2 bases and 2 bases, there was a span of 10 bases. This CDR3 is 14 amino acids long. The CDR3 region has the DNA TGTGCCAGCTCACCAAGGGACACTACCTACGAGCAGTACTTC. It translates to CASSPRDTTYEQYF.

The rearrangement uses TRBV7-9 and TRBJ2-1; D call uncertain. Per the germline V gene, CDR1 is SEHNR and CDR2 is FQNEAQ (reference sequence). Deletions cut 3 bases from V and 7 bases from J, with 10 bases between. This CDR3 has 13 residues. CDR3 coding DNA: TGTGCCAGCAGCTTTGGGGATGGTAATGAGCAGTTCTTC. Amino acid sequence: CASSFGDGNEQFF. Based on the CDR3 plus reference TRBV7-9 and TRBJ2-1, the full variable domain is DTGVSQNPRHKITKRGQNVTFRCDPISEHNRLYWYRQTLGQGPEFLTYFQNEAQLEKSRLLSDRFSAERPKGSFSTLEIQRTEQGDSAMYLCASSFGDGNEQFFGPGTRLTVL.

The chain's CDR3 is CASSLLRRGYEQYF. The CDR3 nucleotides are TGTGCCAGCAGTTTATTGAGGAGGGGTTACGAGCAGTACTTC. V is TRBV28 and J is TRBJ2-7, with D maybe TRBD2 (6 bases). CDR1 is MDHEN, CDR2 SYDVKM, per germline. CDR3 length: 14 amino acids. V was clipped by 1 base and J by 4 bases, with 11 bases between them.

V and J are TRBV12-3 or TRBV12-4 and TRBJ2-7, with TRBD1 matching 8 bases. Losses at the gene ends were 6 bases for V and 2 bases for J; bases not matched to a gene: 3. There are 13 residues in the CDR3. The CDR3 bases are TGTGCCAGCAGCACGGACAGGGCCTACGAGCAGTACTTC. It codes for CASSTDRAYEQYF.

This clonotype has a handful of counts. The chain uses TRBV27 and TRBJ2-7; 7 bases are a match to TRBD1. Germline values: CDR1 MNHEY, CDR2 SMNVEV (reference sequence). CDR3 length: 13 amino acids. Losses at the gene ends were 8 bases for V and 5 bases for J; bases not matched to a gene: 9. CDR3 residues: CASGTGTVDEQYF. The CDR3 DNA follows: TGTGCCAGCGGAACCGGGACAGTAGACGAGCAGTACTTC.

This clonotype occurred many times. This chain connects TRBV10-3 to TRBJ2-7; D may be TRBD1 (6 bases). The CDR3 is 14 amino acids. With 3 bases removed from V and 5 bases from J, the gap between germline ends came to 14 bases. CDR1 is ENHRY and CDR2 is SYGVKD in the germline V gene. The CDR3 region is CAISDYTGRNEQYF. The CDR3 region has the DNA TGTGCCATCAGTGATTATACAGGGCGGAACGAGCAGTACTTC.

The chain carries TRBV7-2 and TRBJ1-5; D possibly corresponds to TRBD1 (5 bases). The germline V gene has CDR1 SGHTA and CDR2 FQGNSA. The CDR3 length is 15 residues. V was shortened by 0 bases and J by 1 base, with 7 bases between the two germline ends. CDR3 DNA: TGTGCCAGCAGCTTAGCTCCAGGGAGCAATCAGCCCCAGCATTTT. It yields the protein CASSLAPGSNQPQHF.